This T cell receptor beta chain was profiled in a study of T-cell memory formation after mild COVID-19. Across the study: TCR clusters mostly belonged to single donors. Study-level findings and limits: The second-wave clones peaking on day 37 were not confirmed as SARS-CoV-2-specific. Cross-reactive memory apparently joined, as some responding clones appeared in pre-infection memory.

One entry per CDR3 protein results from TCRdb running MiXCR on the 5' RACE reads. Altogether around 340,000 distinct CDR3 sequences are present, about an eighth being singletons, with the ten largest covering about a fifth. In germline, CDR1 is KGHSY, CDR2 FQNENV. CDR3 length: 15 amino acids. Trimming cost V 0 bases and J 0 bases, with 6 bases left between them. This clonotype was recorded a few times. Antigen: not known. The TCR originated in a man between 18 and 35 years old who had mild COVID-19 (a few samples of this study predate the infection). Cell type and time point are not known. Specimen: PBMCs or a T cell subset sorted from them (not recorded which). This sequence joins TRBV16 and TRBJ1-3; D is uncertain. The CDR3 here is CASSQSSLSGNTIYF. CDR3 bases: TGTGCCAGCAGCCAATCTAGTCTCTCTGGAAACACCATATATTTT. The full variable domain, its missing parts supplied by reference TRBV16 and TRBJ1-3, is GEEVAQTPKHLVRGEGQKAKLYCAPIKGHSYVFWYQQVLKNEFKFLISFQNENVFDETGMPKERFSAKCLPNSPCSLEIQATKLEDSAVYFCASSQSSLSGNTIYFGEGSWLTVV.